This T cell receptor beta chain stems from a study of blood T cell repertoires in COVID-19. In the study overall: Sources were T cells, B-cell-depleted T cells, or PBMCs; the material itself was cDNA or gDNA.

V lost 6 bases and J lost 4, with 12 bases in between. The length of the CDR3 is 13 residues. Clones were sequenced by immunoSEQ multiplex PCR, and TCRdb holds only the in-frame ones, with some missing. The profile shows under 400,000 clones, roughly 90% of them singletons. This receptor was obtained from a young woman who had been exposed to COVID-19. Sample: PBMCs or T cells enriched from blood (not recorded which). The chain combines TRBV12-3 or TRBV12-4 with TRBJ1-2, with D unresolved. CDR3 in DNA: TGTGCCAGCAGCCATGACATGACCTATGGCTACACCTTC. It encodes CASSHDMTYGYTF.